The 18 T cell receptor beta chains below come from one sample, sequenced in a study of blood T cells in healthy people across ages. Primers used in a second PCR of roughly 7 to 11 cycles were a sample-barcoded 5' primer and a J-beta primer mix. TCRdb re-called the 5' RACE reads through MiXCR, storing one row per CDR3 protein. In the table there are 540,000 or so distinct CDR3 sequences, 24% of which are singletons. These data also featured in a second study, about T cells of mothers and their children.

Sequencing was done on a sample of blood. These receptors were taken from a boy between 10 and 17 years old in good health.

This clonotype was observed a few times. The rearrangement links TRBV24-1 to TRBJ2-1, with D tentatively TRBD2 (6 bases). CDR1 and CDR2 (germline): KGHDR, SFDVKD. The V and J ends lost 4 bases and 4 bases respectively, with 13 bases between them. The CDR3 spans 15 residues. Here the CDR3 reads CATSEWRAGYNEQFF. DNA for the CDR3: TGTGCCACCAGTGAATGGAGGGCCGGGTACAATGAGCAGTTCTTC.

This clonotype came up a few times. The chain has TRBV11-2 and TRBJ2-7; TRBD2 aligns across 7 bases. The germline gives CDR1 SGHAT, CDR2 FQNNGV. Trimming at V came to 1 base and at J to 1 base, leaving 10 bases not matched to a gene. The CDR3 is 17 amino acids. The CDR3 reads CASSLGRGETQSYEQYF. In DNA, the CDR3 is TGTGCCAGCAGCTTAGGACGGGGGGAGACTCAGTCCTACGAGCAGTACTTC.

This sequence joins TRBV20-1 and TRBJ1-4; possible D gene TRBD1, 5 bases. Looked up from germline, CDR1 is DFQATT and CDR2 is SNEGSKA (reference sequence). The V end lost 1 base, the J end lost 1 base, and 16 bases lay between the germline ends. The CDR3 covers 17 residues. CDR3: CSARVGMGVETNEKLFF. The CDR3 DNA sequence: TGCAGTGCTAGAGTTGGGATGGGGGTCGAAACTAATGAAAAACTGTTTTTT.

V usage is TRBV10-3 and J usage is TRBJ1-1, with TRBD1 matching over 8 bases. The CDR3 is 14 amino acids. V lost 6 bases, J lost 0 bases, and 3 bases stayed unmatched. The germline gives CDR1 ENHRY, CDR2 SYGVKD. For the CDR3, the DNA is TGTGCCATCAGACAGGGGGACTTGAACACTGAAGCTTTCTTT. This codes for CAIRQGDLNTEAFF.

This clonotype was detected ten times or more. The chain uses TRBV6-1 and TRBJ2-5; perhaps TRBD1 as D (5 bases). CDR3 length: 12 amino acids. The V gene lost 8 bases and the J gene lost 5 bases, with 12 bases spanning the gap. CDR1 and CDR2 (germline): MNHNS, SASEGT. The CDR3 bases are TGTGCCAGCGCCCAGGGTACGGAGACCCAGTACTTC. This codes for CASAQGTETQYF.

The chain carries TRBV6-5 and TRBJ2-5, with 7 bases aligning to TRBD1. The J call may be faulty, since TRBJ2-1 better matches the DNA end. The CDR3 has 14 residues. Germline-derived CDR1 and CDR2 are MNHEY and SVGAGI. As DNA, the CDR3 is TGTGCCAGCAGCAACAGGGGTTATAGGGATGAGCAGTTCTTC. It encodes CASSNRGYRDEQFF.

This clonotype occurred a few times. The chain links TRBV9 to TRBJ2-2, with D possibly being TRBD1 (6 bases). V was clipped by 1 base and J by 1 base, with 11 bases between them. The CDR3 extends over 16 amino acids. Germline V gene data show CDR1 as SGDLS and CDR2 as YYNGEE. The CDR3 DNA reads TGTGCCAGCAGCGTATCCGGGACACAGAACACCGGGGAGCTGTTTTTT. As protein: CASSVSGTQNTGELFF.

The rearrangement uses TRBV6-1 and TRBJ2-3, with D hard to call. The CDR3 length is 14 residues. Germline values: CDR1 MNHNS, CDR2 SASEGT. Trimming stripped 0 bases from V and 6 bases from J, with 10 bases between. The CDR3 protein is CASSEAIGLDTQYF. Written as DNA, the CDR3 is TGTGCCAGCAGTGAAGCGATTGGGCTGGATACGCAGTATTTT.

This clonotype was picked up many times. The chain combines TRBV7-9 with TRBJ1-2; 8 bases align to TRBD1. V lost 2 bases to trimming and J lost 4 bases; unmatched junction nucleotides: 0. The length of the CDR3 is 13 residues. Germline CDR1 reads SEHNR; CDR2 reads FQNEAQ (reference sequence). The CDR3 here is CASSLQGAYGYTF. CDR3 nucleotide sequence: TGTGCCAGCAGCTTACAGGGGGCCTATGGCTACACCTTC.

In this sample, this clonotype turned up a few times. The V gene is TRBV27, the J gene TRBJ2-1, with D perhaps being TRBD1 or TRBD2 (5 bases each). The J call is uncertain, as TRBJ2-7 better fits the DNA end. The CDR3 length is 14 residues. The V gene's germline CDR1 is MNHEY and CDR2 SMNVEV (reference sequence). CDR3 amino acids: CASSLRAGSYEQYF. The CDR3 DNA follows: TGTGCCAGCAGTTTAAGGGCAGGGAGCTACGAGCAGTACTTC.

This clonotype was seen only a few times. This sequence joins TRBV4-1 and TRBJ2-1; TRBD1 is a possible D gene (5 bases). The CDR3 length is 18 residues. V was pared by 5 bases and J by 8 bases, with 28 bases between. The germline CDR1 and CDR2 sequences are MGHRA and YSYEKL. The DNA for the CDR3 is TGCGCCAGCAGCTCTCACTACATGCGCCCAGGGCTGGTCGATGAGCAGTTCTTC. Protein sequence: CASSSHYMRPGLVDEQFF.

The J gene is TRBJ2-3, the V gene TRBV5-1; 15 nucleotides agree with TRBD2. Germline V CDR1 and CDR2: SGHRS, YFSETQ. The V and J ends lost 4 bases and 5 bases, in that order; junction bases with no gene match: 14. The CDR3 extends over 19 amino acids. DNA for the CDR3: TGCGCCAGCAGCGTAGAGGGACTAGCGGGGGGCCTCCTTGGAGATACGCAGTATTTT. This gives the protein CASSVEGLAGGLLGDTQYF.

This clonotype has more than one count but fewer than ten. The V call is TRBV6-5, the J call TRBJ2-1; 9 bases line up with TRBD1. Judging by the DNA end, TRBJ2-7 fits better; the J call may be wrong. This CDR3 has 14 residues. CDR1 is MNHEY, CDR2 SVGAGI, per germline. The CDR3 DNA reads TGTGCCAGCAGTTATGGGACAGGGTCCAACGAGCAGTACTTC. Translation gives CASSYGTGSNEQYF.

This chain connects TRBV7-2 to TRBJ2-1, with a tentative D call TRBD2 (6 bases). CDR3 size: 14 residues. The V end was cut by 5 bases, the J end by 4 bases, with 12 bases between. Looked up from germline, CDR1 is SGHTA and CDR2 is FQGNSA. The CDR3 sequence: CASSRFGTYNEQFF. In nucleotides, the CDR3 is TGTGCCAGCAGCCGATTTGGGACTTACAATGAGCAGTTCTTC.

This clonotype was picked up a small number of times. The chain uses TRBV9 and TRBJ1-1; 8 bases are a match to TRBD1. Germline lookup yields CDR1 SGDLS and CDR2 YYNGEE. V lost 5 bases to trimming and J lost 4 bases; unmatched junction nucleotides: 7. The CDR3 has 14 amino acids. DNA of the CDR3: TGTGCCAGCAGTGTTGGACAGGGCGGCACTGAAGCTTTCTTT. It encodes CASSVGQGGTEAFF.

This clonotype was seen a handful of times. The chain couples TRBV7-2 to TRBJ2-1; 9 bases line up with TRBD1. The V segment lost 6 bases and the J segment 8 bases; nucleotides outside the gene matches: 5. The CDR3 spans 13 residues. Germline CDR1 and CDR2: SGHTA and FQGNSA. CDR3 in amino acids: CASRSQGADEQFF. The CDR3 DNA sequence: TGTGCCAGCAGATCACAGGGGGCGGATGAGCAGTTCTTC.

The rearrangement links TRBV5-1 to TRBJ2-5; 10 bases are shared with TRBD2. V lost 2 bases and J lost 1; bases outside the gene matches: 14. CDR1 is SGHRS and CDR2 is YFSETQ in the germline V gene. CDR3 size: 19 residues. CDR3 loop: CASSLPRRLAGEPQETQYF. In nucleotides, the CDR3 is TGCGCCAGCAGCTTACCTCGGAGGCTAGCGGGAGAACCCCAAGAGACCCAGTACTTC.

In this sample, this clonotype turned up a few times. The rearrangement joins TRBV20-1 to TRBJ1-2, with TRBD1 matching over 7 bases. V gave up 2 bases and J gave up 1 base; unmatched junction bases: 16. Germline V gene data show CDR1 as DFQATT and CDR2 as SNEGSKA (reference sequence). The CDR3 contains 18 residues. The CDR3 is CSARIIAGRGGVNYGYTF. DNA of the CDR3: TGCAGTGCTAGAATCATCGCCGGCAGGGGGGGGGTTAACTATGGCTACACCTTC.